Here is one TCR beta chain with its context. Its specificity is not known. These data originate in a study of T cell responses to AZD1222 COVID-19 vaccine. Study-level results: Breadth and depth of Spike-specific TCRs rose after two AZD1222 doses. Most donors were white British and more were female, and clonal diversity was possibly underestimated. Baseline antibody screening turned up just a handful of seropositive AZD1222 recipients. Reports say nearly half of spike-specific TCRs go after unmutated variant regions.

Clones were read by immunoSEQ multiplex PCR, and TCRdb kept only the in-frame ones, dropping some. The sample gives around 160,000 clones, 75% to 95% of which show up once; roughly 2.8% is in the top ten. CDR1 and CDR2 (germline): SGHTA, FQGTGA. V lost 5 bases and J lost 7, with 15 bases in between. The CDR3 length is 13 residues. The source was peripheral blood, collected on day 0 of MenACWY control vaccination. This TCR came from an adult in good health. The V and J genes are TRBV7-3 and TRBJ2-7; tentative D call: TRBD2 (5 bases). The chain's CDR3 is CASSLEGVSEQYF. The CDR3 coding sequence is TGTGCCAGCAGCCTCGAGGGAGTTTCGGAGCAGTACTTC.